This T cell receptor beta chain came from a study of T cell repertoires in cytomegalovirus infection. Study conclusions and caveats: Dominating the ex vivo response were HLA-C-restricted CMV-specific TCR beta clonotypes.

Worth noting for this clonotype: Its antigen is not identified. One end of the junction fails to match germline, which may point to a read error.

CDR3 size: 14 residues. Per germline, CDR1 SGHVS and CDR2 FNYEAQ. MiXCR was run by TCRdb on the reads, yielding one entry per CDR3 protein. The sample consists of roughly 250,000 distinct CDR3 sequences, 22% of them appearing once. The sequence was collected from a human donor in good health (CMV status not recorded). Some clones in this sample may be carry-over from other donors' samples. This chain connects TRBV7-6 to TRBJ1-5; weak D call: TRBD1 (5 bases). Sequencing input: CD8+ T cells from PBMCs. The CDR3 spells CVSSLGPGNQPQHF. In DNA form, the CDR3 reads TGTGTCAGCAGCTTAGGCCCAGGGAATCAGCCCCAGCATTTT. Drawing the rest from reference TRBV7-6 and TRBJ1-5, the complete variable domain is GAGVSQSPRYKVTKRGQDVALRCDPISGHVSLYWYRQALGQGPEFLTYFNYEAQQDKSGLPNDRFSAERPEGSISTLTIQRTEQRDSAMYRCVSSLGPGNQPQHFGDGTRLSIL.